Below, one TCR beta chain is given with its context. CDR1 MDHEN and CDR2 SYDVKM come from the germline V gene. The V segment lost 6 bases and the J segment 3 bases; nucleotides outside the gene matches: 3. There are 14 residues in the CDR3. Profiled with immunoSEQ multiplex PCR; TCRdb holds only in-frame clones, not every one. The repertoire holds about 45,000 clones, with approximately 90% as singletons. This sample is part of a study of T cell changes during pregnancy in multiple sclerosis. The source was CD4+ T cells from peripheral blood mononuclear cells, collected in the third trimester of pregnancy. The clonotype comes from a female donor with multiple sclerosis, enrolled in a pregnancy study. V and J are TRBV28 and TRBJ2-7; 12 positions agree with TRBD2. The CDR3 DNA reads TGTGCCAGCAGGGGGACTAGCGGGTTCTACGAGCAGTACTTC. The encoded protein is CASRGTSGFYEQYF.